A single sample gave rise to the 26 T cell receptor beta chains below, sequenced in a study of T-cell reconstitution after alpha-beta-depleted transplantation in children (dated by TCRdb to about 2016). The library was made by PCR. The sequencing machine was an Illumina HiSeq 2500. TCR libraries were prepared with molecular barcoding, using unique molecular identifiers to normalize TCRbeta repertoire quantification. TCRdb reprocessing: public reads trimmed at Q25 with fastp, clones called with MiXCR, in-frame beta chains kept. Rows matching on CDR3 protein sequence are summarized as one entry with the most common DNA and genes. This sample gives approximately 230,000 distinct CDR3 sequences in total; about 25% of them show up just once. The ten biggest clones cover over 2.5% of the sample. The treatment or condition label corresponds to: allogeneic hematopoietic cell transplantation with graft depleted of TCRalphabeta T cells and CD19 B cells.

The specimen was PBMCs, collected before TCRalphabeta/CD19-depleted stem cell transplant. These receptors were collected from a girl aged 2 to 10 with Fanconi anemia, due to receive a stem cell transplant.

This clonotype was seen only a few times. This rearrangement joins TRBV20-1 to TRBJ2-1; tentatively, D is TRBD1 (6 bases). CDR1 and CDR2 (germline): DFQATT, SNEGSKA (reference sequence). V lost 8 bases and J lost 0, with 8 bases in between. The CDR3 length is 12 residues. The CDR3 here is CSTGPSYNEQFF. CDR3 nucleotide sequence: TGCAGTACAGGGCCCTCCTACAATGAGCAGTTCTTC.

The V and J genes are TRBV29-1 and TRBJ2-7; weak D call: TRBD2 (6 bases). CDR1 is SQVTM and CDR2 is ANQGSEA in the germline V gene. The ends were cut back, 3 bases at V and 5 bases at J, with 14 bases in the middle. This CDR3 is built from 13 residues. This CDR3 is CSVDHGGQHEQYF. CDR3 bases: TGCAGCGTTGATCATGGAGGGCAGCACGAGCAGTACTTC.

The sample holds many counts of this clonotype. CDR3 loop: CASSFFQGETQYF. CDR3 nucleotides: TGCGCCAGCAGCTTTTTTCAGGGCGAGACCCAGTACTTC. V and J are TRBV5-1 and TRBJ2-5; a possible D gene is TRBD1 (5 bases). The CDR3 has 13 residues. The germline V gene encodes CDR1 SGHRS and CDR2 YFSETQ. Trimming shortened V by 2 bases and J by 5 bases, and 10 bases separated the two germline ends.

This clonotype was recorded a few times. This chain joins TRBV6-1 and TRBJ2-1, with a weak D call TRBD1 (6 bases). Germline CDR1 reads MNHNS; CDR2 reads SASEGT. Between the trimmed V and J ends, which lost 6 bases and 5 bases, there was a span of 23 bases. The CDR3 runs to 17 residues. CDR3 loop: CASRRTGRLGPNNEQFF. The CDR3 DNA reads TGTGCCAGCAGACGAACAGGGAGACTCGGGCCTAACAATGAGCAGTTCTTC.

This clonotype showed up many times. This chain uses TRBV11-2 with TRBJ2-7; D unclear. Per germline, CDR1 SGHAT and CDR2 FQNNGV. Trimming stripped 2 bases from V and 3 bases from J, with 8 bases between. The CDR3 length is 13 residues. The DNA for the CDR3 is TGTGCCAGCAGCTTAAGTACGGACTACGAGCAGTACTTC. This gives the protein CASSLSTDYEQYF.

This clonotype has only one observation. This may be a read error: a much more frequent sequence differs by one nucleotide. The chain joins TRBV12-3 or TRBV12-4 to TRBJ2-3; D not certain. This CDR3 region has 12 residues. CDR3 residues: CARSLGSDTQYF. The CDR3 DNA follows: TGTGCCAGAAGTTTGGGGTCAGATACGCAGTATTTT.

The chain combines TRBV20-1 with TRBJ2-7; 11 nucleotides align to TRBD2. The CDR3 totals 15 residues. CDR1 DFQATT and CDR2 SNEGSKA come from the germline V gene (reference sequence). Written as DNA, the CDR3 is TGCAGCGTCTTCCTAGCGGGAGGACTAGCTCTCGAGCAGTACTTC. Translating gives CSVFLAGGLALEQYF.

This clonotype turned up a few times. The chain carries TRBV6-5 and TRBJ2-1; 14 bases are shared with TRBD2. The V gene end was trimmed by 2 bases and the J gene end by 8 bases; junction bases not matched to a gene: 8. The CDR3 covers 17 residues. Germline CDR1 reads MNHEY; CDR2 reads SVGAGI. The CDR3 nucleotides read TGTGCCAGCAGTTACGTACCGGGACTAGCGGGGGCCCATGAGCAGTTCTTC. Its protein is CASSYVPGLAGAHEQFF.

This clonotype was seen many times. V usage is TRBV25-1 and J usage is TRBJ1-5; D gene uncertain. The CDR3 covers 14 residues. The germline V and J ends were trimmed by 3 bases and 0 bases, with 6 bases remaining between them. Germline-derived CDR1 and CDR2 are MGHDK and SYGVNS. The CDR3 sequence: CASSEKYSNQPQHF. In DNA form, the CDR3 reads TGTGCCAGCAGTGAGAAGTATAGCAATCAGCCCCAGCATTTT.

The chain links TRBV4-1 to TRBJ2-7; 13 bases map to TRBD2. Unmatched junction bases numbered 9, after V lost 3 bases and J lost 4 bases. The germline CDR1 and CDR2 sequences are MGHRA and YSYEKL. The CDR3 length is 17 residues. As DNA, the CDR3 is TGCGCCAGCAGCCACCGACTAGCGGGAGGACACCCATACGAGCAGTACTTC. Its protein is CASSHRLAGGHPYEQYF.

J is TRBJ2-5 and V is TRBV7-3; TRBD1 might be the D (5 bases). V gave up 5 bases and J gave up 3 bases, with 16 bases separating them. Germline V gene sequence: CDR1 SGHTA, CDR2 FQGTGA. The length of the CDR3 is 15 residues. The CDR3 here is CASSRSDRGEETQYF. The CDR3 coding sequence is TGTGCCAGCAGCAGAAGCGACAGAGGAGAAGAGACCCAGTACTTC. Combining the CDR3 with reference TRBV7-3 and TRBJ2-5 gives the whole variable domain GAGVSQTPSNKVTEKGKYVELRCDPISGHTALYWYRQSLGQGPEFLIYFQGTGAADDSGLPNDRFFAVRPEGSVSTLKIQRTERGDSAVYLCASSRSDRGEETQYFGPGTRLLVL.

This clonotype was detected ten times or more. The genes are TRBV7-2 and TRBJ2-1; a weak D match, TRBD2 (5 bases). This CDR3 spans 15 amino acids. Trimming left V 2 bases short and J 3 bases short, with 11 bases between. Germline CDR1 and CDR2: SGHTA and FQGNSA. The CDR3 here is CASSLSGGLYNEQFF. In DNA, the CDR3 is TGTGCCAGCAGCTTATCTGGCGGGCTCTACAATGAGCAGTTCTTC.

J is TRBJ2-1 and V is TRBV20-1, with D unresolved. The CDR3 sequence is 15 residues long. V shed 0 bases and J shed 3 bases, with 12 bases lying between them. Germline CDR1 and CDR2: DFQATT and SNEGSKA (reference sequence). CDR3 DNA sequence: TGCAGTGCTAGAGATTCGGCATGGGTCTACAATGAGCAGTTCTTC. This gives the protein CSARDSAWVYNEQFF.

This CDR3 reads CASSPRLARETQYF. CDR3 sequence (DNA): TGTGCCAGCAGCCCCCGACTAGCCCGAGAGACCCAGTACTTC. This chain connects TRBV13 to TRBJ2-5, with 7 positions matching TRBD2. The CDR3 is 14 residues long. V was clipped by 5 bases and J by 4 bases; unmatched bases: 7. Per the germline V gene, CDR1 is PRHDT and CDR2 is FYEKMQ (reference sequence).

This clonotype was seen many times. The chain has TRBV27 and TRBJ2-7, with 7 bases fitting TRBD2. The CDR3 length is 16 residues. Germline assignment: CDR1 MNHEY and CDR2 SMNVEV (reference sequence). V trimming: 2 bases; J trimming: 5 bases; junction bases outside the gene matches: 12. DNA for the CDR3: TGTGCCAGCAGTTTAGGAGGGAGGGCCAGCGTGGACGAGCAGTACTTC. Residues: CASSLGGRASVDEQYF.

The chain uses TRBV5-1 and TRBJ2-7, with 7 bases aligning to TRBD1. There are 14 residues in the CDR3. Germline-derived CDR1 and CDR2 are SGHRS and YFSETQ. After removal of 2 bases from V and 5 bases from J, the junction contained 7 bases not matched to a gene. CDR3 sequence (DNA): TGCGCCAGCAGCTTCTGGACAGGTGACCACGAGCAGTACTTC. Its protein product is CASSFWTGDHEQYF.

J is TRBJ1-2 and V is TRBV7-9; 7 nucleotides line up with TRBD1. This CDR3 has 16 amino acids. J gave up 1 base and V 4 bases, and 9 bases lay outside the gene matches. Per the germline V gene, CDR1 is SEHNR and CDR2 is FQNEAQ (reference sequence). CDR3 nucleotide sequence: TGTGCCAGCAGCTCCTCCGGGACAGCCTTTAACTATGGCTACACCTTC. Encoded protein: CASSSSGTAFNYGYTF.

This clonotype was seen many times. The chain is built from TRBV20-1 and TRBJ1-1; no reliable D call. V lost 7 bases and J lost 0, with 15 bases in between. CDR3 length: 14 residues. CDR1 and CDR2 from the germline V gene are DFQATT and SNEGSKA (reference sequence). CDR3 in amino acids: CSVRDGALNTEAFF. DNA of the CDR3: TGCAGTGTGCGCGACGGAGCATTGAACACTGAAGCTTTCTTT.

At least ten counts were recorded for this clonotype. V gene TRBV20-1 combines with J gene TRBJ2-1; 9 bases are a match to TRBD1. There are 15 residues in the CDR3. CDR1 and CDR2 (germline): DFQATT, SNEGSKA (reference sequence). Germline trimming cut 3 bases from V and 10 bases from J; bases unmatched to any gene: 13. The CDR3 reads CSASAGTGPWEEQFF. In DNA form, the CDR3 reads TGCAGTGCTAGCGCCGGGACAGGGCCCTGGGAGGAGCAGTTCTTC.

This clonotype was recorded a few times. The chain carries TRBV20-1 and TRBJ2-2, with TRBD2 matching 10 bases. After removal of 1 base from V and 3 bases from J, the junction contained 5 bases not matched to a gene. Per germline, CDR1 DFQATT and CDR2 SNEGSKA (reference sequence). The CDR3 loop spans 16 amino acids. The CDR3 loop reads CSARGPSGGDTGELFF. DNA for the CDR3: TGCAGTGCTAGAGGCCCAAGCGGGGGGGACACCGGGGAGCTGTTTTTT.

This clonotype was observed many times. The CDR3 loop reads CASSDPLGGGRTKTEAFF. CDR3 DNA: TGTGCCAGCAGTGACCCCTTAGGGGGTGGGCGAACAAAAACTGAAGCTTTCTTT. The chain uses TRBV25-1 and TRBJ1-1, with a possible D match to TRBD1 (6 bases). The CDR3 has 18 amino acids. Germline loops: CDR1 MGHDK, CDR2 SYGVNS. With 3 bases removed from V and 5 bases from J, the gap between germline ends came to 25 bases.

This clonotype was counted a few times. The chain joins TRBV28 to TRBJ2-7; D call uncertain. Trimming pared 3 bases from V and 0 bases from J, leaving 9 bases between. CDR1 is MDHEN and CDR2 is SYDVKM in the germline V gene. CDR3 size: 14 residues. The CDR3 region has the DNA TGTGCCAGCAGTTTTCACCTAAGCTCCTACGAGCAGTACTTC. This gives the protein CASSFHLSSYEQYF.

The sample holds one count of this clonotype. The V and J genes are TRBV25-1 and TRBJ2-3; 8 positions agree with TRBD2. J lost 1 base, V lost 7 bases, and 4 bases had no gene match. Germline V CDR1 and CDR2: MGHDK, SYGVNS. This CDR3 spans 14 amino acids. The CDR3 bases are TGTGCCAGCAACCCGACTAGCGGCACAGATACGCAGTATTTT. Its translation is CASNPTSGTDTQYF.

CDR3 residues: CASRPGSYNQPQHF. CDR3 sequence (DNA): TGTGCCAGCAGACCAGGGTCTTACAATCAGCCCCAGCATTTT. The V call is TRBV12-3 or TRBV12-4, the J call TRBJ1-5; TRBD1 is a possible D gene (5 bases). This CDR3 has 14 amino acids. The V end lost 6 bases, the J end lost 3 bases, and 12 bases lay between the germline ends.

The gene calls are TRBV20-1 and TRBJ2-2; D perhaps matches TRBD2 (6 bases). V was clipped by 3 bases and J by 8 bases, with 10 bases between them. Germline lookup yields CDR1 DFQATT and CDR2 SNEGSKA (reference sequence). This CDR3 comprises 12 residues. The CDR3 loop reads CSASEGGGELFF. The CDR3, as DNA: TGCAGTGCTAGCGAGGGAGGAGGGGAGCTGTTTTTT.

The CDR3 region is CASSLLASYNEQFF. CDR3 nucleotide sequence: TGTGCCAGCAGTTTACTTGCATCCTACAATGAGCAGTTCTTC. The chain uses TRBV27 and TRBJ2-1, with D uncertain. The V end lost 2 bases, the J end lost 1 base, and 6 bases lay between the germline ends. This CDR3 contains 14 residues. The germline gives CDR1 MNHEY, CDR2 SMNVEV (reference sequence).